This is a list of T cell receptor beta chains from one sample in a study of T cell responses to AZD1222 COVID-19 vaccine. Sequencing used immunoSEQ multiplex PCR; TCRdb keeps in-frame clones, though not all of them. The sample holds over 130,000 clones; 80% to 95% are singletons and the top ten take approximately 3.8%. This specimen consisted of peripheral blood, obtained 28 days after the second AZD1222 dose. The source of these receptors is an adult who received the AZD1222 COVID-19 vaccine. Each CDR3 is given with its conserved first and last residue.

J	V	CDR3
TRBJ1-2	TRBV6-2/TRBV6-3	CASSYPYRGQDYGYTF
TRBJ1-2	TRBV28	CASSPPGRGHLGYTF
TRBJ1-1	TRBV4-1	CASSQVGGASTEAFF
TRBJ1-5	TRBV4-3	CASSQEWAGRRNQPQHF
TRBJ2-1	TRBV5-1	CASSLVSENNEQFF
TRBJ2-2	TRBV19	CASSILEGISLTGELFF
TRBJ1-5	TRBV4-3	CASSQDSRQSNQPQHF
TRBJ2-1	TRBV5-4	CASSLELGSRGRQFF
TRBJ1-6	TRBV7-6	CASSLYSGGPYNSPLHF
TRBJ2-3	TRBV7-2	CASSRKAGVGDTQYF
TRBJ2-6	TRBV2	CASSDSGASGANVLTF
TRBJ2-3	TRBV20-1	CSGVLDHTQYF
TRBJ1-5	TRBV7-9	CASSLDRTPQHF
TRBJ1-1	TRBV12-3/TRBV12-4	CASSYRNTEAFF
TRBJ2-7	TRBV7-6	CASSIDDGPYEQYF
TRBJ2-2	TRBV5-5	CASIPISNTGELFF
TRBJ1-1	TRBV7-2	CASSRPGTLAGEAFF
TRBJ1-3	TRBV4-3	CASSQEWGAWDNTIYF
TRBJ2-7	TRBV15	CATSRDGGRLTDISYEQYF
TRBJ1-2	TRBV19	CASSIVGNEYGYTF
TRBJ1-1	TRBV4-2	CASSQDSVRSGEAFF
TRBJ2-3	TRBV29-1	CSALVADTQYF
TRBJ1-3	TRBV28	CASSSDRGSGNTIYF
TRBJ1-2	TRBV28	CASSSLYGYTF
TRBJ2-1	TRBV11-2	CASSSLGSYNEQFF
TRBJ2-7	TRBV6-5	CASSRVGQFHYEQYF
TRBJ2-4	TRBV12-5	CASGLVLGLAKNIQYF
TRBJ2-7	TRBV10-2	CASAPGSYEQYF
TRBJ1-1	TRBV7-3	CASSLHAPLGGNTEAFF
TRBJ1-5	TRBV28	CASRLGTGSQPQHF
TRBJ2-1	TRBV3-1/TRBV3-2	CASSQDQRPGLALNEQFF
TRBJ2-4	TRBV28	CASSLTGTGGSIQYF
TRBJ2-3	TRBV27	CASSLDRATDTQYF
TRBJ2-3	TRBV7-2	CASSLLAGRDTQYF
TRBJ2-7	TRBV5-7	CASSLNGRGEQYF
TRBJ1-1	TRBV4-2	CASSLSGQGNTEAFF
TRBJ1-2	TRBV5-1	CASSLGQSNYGYTF
TRBJ2-7	TRBV15	CATSQRGISYEQYF
TRBJ1-2	TRBV12-3/TRBV12-4	CASSPWTEGGYTF
TRBJ2-7	TRBV4-2	CASSQDVGRRSGSDEQYF
TRBJ1-1	TRBV19	CASSPYLGWPGAEAFF